Many counts were recorded for the clone carrying this TCR beta chain. RNA transcripts yielded amplified TCR beta CDR3 regions. HTBI primers were the set used in a first-round RT-PCR of the TCR CDR3. Each CDR3 protein gets one entry after TCRdb re-called the multiplex PCR reads with MiXCR. The sample lists fewer than 55,000 distinct CDR3 sequences; roughly half were seen once. V was clipped by 10 bases and J by 5 bases; unmatched bases: 10. Germline CDR1 MNHNS, CDR2 SASEGT. The CDR3 runs to 15 residues. This record belongs to a study of T cells in Graves' hyperthyroidism and ophthalmopathy. The TCR originated in a man between 18 and 35 years old with Graves' hyperthyroidism. Sequenced: peripheral blood or thyroid tissue (not recorded which). V is TRBV6-1 and J is TRBJ1-5; 11 nucleotides match TRBD1. The CDR3, as DNA: TGTGCCACCTTGCTCGGGACAGGGGGATATCAGCCCCAGCATTTT. Amino acids: CATLLGTGGYQPQHF.